The clone carrying this TCR beta chain was recorded once. The data were obtained in a study of brain T cells in children with intractable seizures. Libraries were prepared by immunoSEQ multiplex PCR; TCRdb keeps only in-frame clonotypes and omits some of them. The sample holds about 350,000 clones; 85% to 95% are singletons and the top ten take around 6%. Indicated time point: blood from clinic visit 5 months post-surgery; TSC patient then seizure free. The sequenced cases were selected for having the highest brain T cell transcript signatures. With 4 bases removed from V and 7 bases from J, the gap between germline ends came to 15 bases. CDR3 length equals 13 residues. CDR1 is SGHTS, CDR2 YDEGEE, per germline.

The gene calls are TRBV5-8 and TRBJ2-7; the D gene could be TRBD1 or TRBD2 (5 bases each). Here the sequenced sample was peripheral blood, taken less than 6 months after surgery. The clonotype was recovered from a boy in the first two years of life with tuberous sclerosis and intractable seizures. DNA of the CDR3: TGTGCCAGCAGCCATGGGGGATCAGGAGAGCAGTACTTC. This gives the protein CASSHGGSGEQYF.